This entry concerns a single T cell receptor (beta chain). Its antigen is not yet known. Qualities for individual bases were not recorded, and no much larger clone is one base off. Repertoires were sampled repeatedly over the course of chemoradiotherapy, so clonal expansion could be followed in the tumor microenvironment. The source of the sample is a study of chemoradiotherapy in HPV16-positive cancers (dated by TCRdb to the early 2020s). Regarding the research as a whole: Using functional T-cell assays on cells from a couple of HPV16-positive patients, the researchers defined candidate HPV-specific T-cell clones and common TCR motifs. The study asked whether T-cell immunity against the HPV oncoproteins E6 and E7 changes during chemoradiotherapy and whether it affects survival. Next, the candidate HPV-specific TCRs and motifs were followed in TCR repertoires from fewer than 100 patients with HPV-related cancers.

Libraries were constructed by the immunoSEQ multiplex PCR assay. This immuneACCESS table, as held by TCRdb, lists in-frame sequences with V and J called but not all clones. Of the missing ones, under half trace to an unresolved V gene in checked studies; the others have no known cause. In all, the sample holds 2,200 or so clones, and 80% to 95% of those were seen once. The ten largest clones take up approximately 3.8% of the sample. The CDR3 runs 15 residues from the cysteine to the phenylalanine. CDR3 DNA is the only sequence kept; it has 45 bases, read in frame from the first base. Here V drops 2 bases and J drops 1 base, and the junction holds 4 bases not matched to any gene. Reading the germline V gene gives CDR1 LGHNA and CDR2 YSLEER. Findings and caveats that apply to the study as a whole: Expansion of candidate HPV-specific clones and E7-related TCR motifs was observed in the tumor microenvironment during treatment, whereas no such expansion was observed for non-HPV-specific T cells. Among HPV16-positive patients, expansion of HPV-responsive T cells during chemoradiotherapy was associated with better recurrence-free survival. The functional definition of HPV-specific T cells was derived from only a couple of HPV16-positive patients, and the survival association was reported for HPV16-positive patients.

The specimen comprised tumor tissue, sampled from a patient who underwent chemoradiotherapy. The TCR originated in a human donor with HPV-associated anogenital cancer. The chain joins TRBV4-3 to TRBJ1-1; 7 middle bases align to TRBD1. The nucleotides read TGCGCCAGCAGCCAATGGACAGGAGCGAACACTGAAGCTTTCTTT. Its protein product is CASSQWTGANTEAFF.